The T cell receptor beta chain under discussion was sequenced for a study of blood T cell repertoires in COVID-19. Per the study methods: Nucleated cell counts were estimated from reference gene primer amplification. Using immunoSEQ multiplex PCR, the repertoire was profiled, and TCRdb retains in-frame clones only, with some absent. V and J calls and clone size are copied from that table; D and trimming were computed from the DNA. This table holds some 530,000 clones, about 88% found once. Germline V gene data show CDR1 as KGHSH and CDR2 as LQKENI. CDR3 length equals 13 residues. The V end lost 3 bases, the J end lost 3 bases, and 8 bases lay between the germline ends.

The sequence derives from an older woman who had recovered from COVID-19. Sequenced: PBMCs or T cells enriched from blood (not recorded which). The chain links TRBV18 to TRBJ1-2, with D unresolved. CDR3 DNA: TGTGCCAGCTCACCCCTCGGGGACTATGGCTACACCTTC. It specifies CASSPLGDYGYTF.